Listed below are T cell receptor beta chains from one sample, sequenced in a study of regulatory T cells in long-lasting Graves disease. TCRdb re-called the multiplex PCR reads with MiXCR, one entry per CDR3 protein. The sample lists some 490,000 distinct CDR3 sequences, about 12% occurring once. These data also formed part of another study, on T cells in Graves' hyperthyroidism and ophthalmopathy.

Material: peripheral blood mononuclear cells (PBMCs), obtained at new diagnosis, from a patient treated with antithyroid drugs. The receptors derive from a woman aged 25 to 45 with Graves disease. The CDR3 runs from the conserved cysteine through the conserved F or W. Expanded clones get a size class; other rows say once, few or many, or leave the size out.

CDR3 length,V gene,clone size,CDR3 protein
17,TRBV27,.,CASSLRQGTSGANVLTF
13,TRBV2,many,CASSVGLIYEQYF
16,TRBV18,few,CASSPYTTSRSYEQYF
16,TRBV27,many,CASSSISLVHNSPLHF
13,TRBV20-1,many,CSADPRVTYEQYF
18,TRBV28,many,CASNIRLRQRATNEKLFF
15,TRBV7-6,.,CASRLAGGPYNEQFF
13,TRBV14,.,CASSQGAGSGYTF
11,TRBV19,.,CATSRDYGYTF
23,TRBV2,.,CASKIGTAYEQYFGPGDNSPLHF
13,TRBV28,few,CASSFSGYYGYTF
14,TRBV5-1,many,CASSMGQGPDTQYF
15,TRBV6-1,many,CASTLGGGARNEQFF
16,TRBV12-3/TRBV12-4,many,CASSYLAGLNTGELFF
17,TRBV9,many,CASSVVAGTSGTDTQYF
15,TRBV7-9,many,CASSSRLTPYNEQFF
13,TRBV2,many,CASTGTGPLPLHF
17,TRBV24-1,.,CATSDPSDRGGIGELFF
15,TRBV7-9,many,CASTPQLAGVYEQYF
17,TRBV6-1,many,CASSQIHSPGTDYEQYF
14,TRBV28,.,CASRQTGPHQPQHF
14,TRBV7-2,many,CASSEGGHSYEQYF
14,TRBV5-1,many,CASSHRGSLGGYTF
14,TRBV11-2,many,CASSQKGAYEKLFF
17,TRBV12-3/TRBV12-4,few,CASSWGARNRGINEQFF
16,TRBV12-3/TRBV12-4,.,CASSPGEGLSGNTIYF
14,TRBV9,many,CASSVNGFTDTQYF
16,TRBV28,many,CASSLYTGSSYNEQFF
16,TRBV7-2,few,CASSLDTTGAYNEQFF
15,TRBV2,many,CASSDQGQGFYEQYF
14,TRBV29-1,.,CSVAPDRVGDTQYF
15,TRBV24-1,many,CATSGRHGTNYGYTF
15,TRBV7-8,many,CASSRTSGITHEQFF
15,TRBV4-1,few,CASSQRYGSYNEQFF
17,TRBV7-9,many,CASSPGLAGVSTDTQYF
16,TRBV5-1,.,CASSLALLGRNTEAFF
16,TRBV12-3/TRBV12-4,many,CASSAGLADSYNEQFF
15,TRBV19,many,CASSARRQANTEAFF
13,TRBV11-2,many,CASGTSITDTQYF
15,TRBV6-1,many,CASSPWRRAQETQYF
14,TRBV6-1,many,CASSEGGGNQPQHF
14,TRBV11-1,many,CASRGSRDTGELFF
13,TRBV28,many,CASSSGAGDEQYF
15,TRBV27,few,CASSALYSGRGTQYF
15,TRBV19,few,CASSIVHGELYEQYF
15,TRBV12-3/TRBV12-4,many,CASTSEGHKNTEAFF
14,TRBV7-8,many,CASSLRTPPPDAFF
16,TRBV20-1,many,CSARPQGGLASYEQFF
13,TRBV19,few,CASKRESNEKLFF
17,TRBV28,.,CASSSPRLGGGADTQYF
12,TRBV27,.,CASGRRAETQYF
17,TRBV10-3,many,CAISRGLAGPTSYEQYF
15,TRBV28,.,CASSLIGQVSGPQHF